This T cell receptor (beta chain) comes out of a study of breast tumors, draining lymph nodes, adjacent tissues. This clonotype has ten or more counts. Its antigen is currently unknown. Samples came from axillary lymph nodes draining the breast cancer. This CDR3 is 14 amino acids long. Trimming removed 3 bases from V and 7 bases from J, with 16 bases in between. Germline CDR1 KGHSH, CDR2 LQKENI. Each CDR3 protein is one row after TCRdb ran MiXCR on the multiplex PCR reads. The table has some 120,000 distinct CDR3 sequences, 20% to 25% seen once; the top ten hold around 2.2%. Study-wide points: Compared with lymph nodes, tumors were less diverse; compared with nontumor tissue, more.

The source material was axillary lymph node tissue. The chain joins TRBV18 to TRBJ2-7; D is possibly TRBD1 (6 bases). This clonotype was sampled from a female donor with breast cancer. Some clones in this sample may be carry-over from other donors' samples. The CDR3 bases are TGTGCCAGCTCACCGAACAGGGTAACGGAGGAGCAGTACTTC. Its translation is CASSPNRVTEEQYF.